These T cell receptor beta chains were read from a single sample in a study of early T cells in non-severe SARS-CoV-2 infection. TCRdb itself ran the 5' RACE reads through MiXCR, one entry per CDR3 protein. Found here are about 48,000 distinct CDR3 sequences, 13% of them singletons; the top ten hold roughly 10%. The source material was whole blood. These receptors were obtained from an adult who was a healthcare worker with PCR-confirmed SARS-CoV-2 infection or an uninfected control (not recorded which). Both conserved end residues are part of each CDR3. D genes are given only for firm matches. Some rows mark clone size as missing; the rest say once, few, many or name a class of expanded clone.

>TRBJ1-1|TRBV28|-|-
TGTGCCAGCAGAGACAGCAACACTGAAGCTTTCTTT
CASRDSNTEAFF
>TRBJ2-3|TRBV7-9|TRBD1|-
TGTGCCAGCAGCACATTGACAGGGCCCACAGATACGCAGTATTTT
CASSTLTGPTDTQYF
>TRBJ2-1|TRBV11-2|-|many
TGTGCCAGCAGCTTAGGCACCATAAGCTCCTACAATGAGCAGTTCTTC
CASSLGTISSYNEQFF
>TRBJ2-6|TRBV29-1|-|-
TGCAGCGTTAAGAACCCTGGGGCCAACGTCCTGACTTTC
CSVKNPGANVLTF
>TRBJ2-5|TRBV6-1|TRBD2|many
TGTGCCAGCAGTGAAATCTTTGGGACTAGCGGGGTCCAAGAGACCCAGTACTTC
CASSEIFGTSGVQETQYF
>TRBJ2-5|TRBV28|-|few
TGTGCCAGCAGTGGACAGCTTCGCGAGACCCAGTACTTC
CASSGQLRETQYF
>TRBJ1-5|TRBV21-1|-|many
TGTGCCAGCAGCACGGCAGGGTGTCAGCCCCAGCATTTT
CASSTAGCQPQHF
>TRBJ2-2|TRBV10-3|-|many
TGTGCCACCTCGATTGGACAGACCGGGGAGCTGTTTTTT
CATSIGQTGELFF
>TRBJ2-2|TRBV29-1|TRBD1|-
TGCAGCGTACAGGGGGTTCCGAACACCGGGGAGCTGTTTTTT
CSVQGVPNTGELFF
>TRBJ2-7|TRBV9|-|few
TGTGCCAGCAGCGTAGTAGAACGGGACGAGCAGTACTTC
CASSVVERDEQYF
>TRBJ1-2|TRBV7-6|-|few
TGTGCCAGCAGCCGCCAGGCTAACTATGGCTACACCTTC
CASSRQANYGYTF
>TRBJ2-3|TRBV3-1|-|few
TGTGCCAGCAGCCCCGGACAGCTAAATGCAGATACGCAGTATTTT
CASSPGQLNADTQYF
>TRBJ1-1|TRBV9|-|few
TGTGCCAGCAGCGTAGAAGCCTTACCCGCTTTCTTT
CASSVEALPAFF
>TRBJ1-3|TRBV29-1|TRBD1|many
TGCAGCGTTCGGGACAGGGGAGGAAACACCATATATTTT
CSVRDRGGNTIYF
>TRBJ1-1|TRBV12-3/TRBV12-4|TRBD1|-
TGTGCCAGCAGCCAACGGACAGGGGGTGAAGCTTTCTTT
CASSQRTGGEAFF
>TRBJ1-6|TRBV10-2|-|few
TGCGCCAGCAGTGAGTTTGAGGGAAGACCCCTCCACTTT
CASSEFEGRPLHF
>TRBJ2-5|TRBV11-2|TRBD1|-
TGTGCCAGCAGCTTAGGGACAGGACAAGAGACCCAGTACTTC
CASSLGTGQETQYF
>TRBJ1-3|TRBV2|-|many
TGTGCCAGCAGTGATACAGGTCCTGGAAACACCATATATTTT
CASSDTGPGNTIYF
>TRBJ1-4|TRBV10-3|-|-
TGTGCCATCAGTGAGAAGGAAAATGAAAAACTGTTTTTT
CAISEKENEKLFF
>TRBJ1-6|TRBV3-1|-|few
TGTGCCAGCAGCCAGAGATTCACGTCACCCCTCCACTTT
CASSQRFTSPLHF
>TRBJ1-1|TRBV6-5|TRBD1|few
TGTGCCAGCAGCTTGGGGACAGGGGGACTTTTTAACGGGGCTTTCTTT
CASSLGTGGLFNGAFF
>TRBJ2-3|TRBV6-6|TRBD1|-
TGTGCCAGCACCCACCGGGGGACAGGGAGCACAGATACGCAGTATTTT
CASTHRGTGSTDTQYF
>TRBJ2-5|TRBV11-2|-|many
TGTGCCAGCAGCTTAACCGGGAACCAAGGAGAGACCCAGTACTTC
CASSLTGNQGETQYF
>TRBJ2-3|TRBV13|-|once
TGTGCCAGCGGTTGGCGGGCGGGACCAGATACGCAGTATTTT
CASGWRAGPDTQYF
>TRBJ1-5|TRBV6-5|-|-
TGTGCCAGCAGTTCGGGCGGGGAGCCCCAGCATTTT
CASSSGGEPQHF
>TRBJ2-5|TRBV4-1|TRBD2|-
TGCGCCAGCAGCCGGACGACTAGCGGGAACCAAGAGACCCAGTACTTC
CASSRTTSGNQETQYF
>TRBJ1-2|TRBV24-1|TRBD1|few
TGTGCCACCAGTTTCCGGGACAGCGGAGGCTACACCTTC
CATSFRDSGGYTF
>TRBJ1-3|TRBV2|TRBD1|-
TGTGCCAGCAGTGAGAGTTCCGGGACAGCTGGAAACACCATATATTTT
CASSESSGTAGNTIYF